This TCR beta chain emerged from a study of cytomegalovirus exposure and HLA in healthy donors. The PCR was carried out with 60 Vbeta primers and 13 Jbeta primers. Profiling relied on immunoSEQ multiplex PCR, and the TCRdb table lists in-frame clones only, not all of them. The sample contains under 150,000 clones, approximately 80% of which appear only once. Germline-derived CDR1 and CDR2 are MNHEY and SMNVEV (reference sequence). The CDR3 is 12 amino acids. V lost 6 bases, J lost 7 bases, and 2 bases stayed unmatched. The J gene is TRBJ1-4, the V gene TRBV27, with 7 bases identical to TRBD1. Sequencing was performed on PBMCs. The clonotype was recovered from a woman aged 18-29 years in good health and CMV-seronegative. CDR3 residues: CASRQGGEKLFF. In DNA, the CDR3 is TGTGCCAGCAGGCAGGGGGGTGAAAAACTGTTTTTT.